A few counts support the clone carrying this TCR beta chain. The target antigen is unknown. Via MiXCR, TCRdb re-called the 5' RACE reads, giving one row per CDR3 protein. The sample has approximately 580,000 distinct CDR3 sequences; about 20% are singletons. The data derive from a study of T-cell memory formation after mild COVID-19. For the study at large: TCR clusters showed largely donor specificity. Study findings and constraints: The pre-infection memory compartment contained some responding clones, suggesting cross-reactive memory joined.

The V end was cut by 4 bases, the J end by 7 bases, with 21 bases between. This CDR3 is built from 15 residues. Germline V lookup: CDR1 SGDLS, CDR2 YYNGEE. Input material: PBMCs or a T cell subset sorted from them (not recorded which). V is TRBV9 and J is TRBJ2-7; D ambiguous. The TCR comes from an adult woman who had mild COVID-19 (a few samples of this study predate the infection). Cell type and time point are not known. This CDR3 reads CASSFAGRSLGEQYF. CDR3 DNA: TGTGCCAGCAGCTTTGCAGGAAGGTCCCTCGGGGAGCAGTACTTC.